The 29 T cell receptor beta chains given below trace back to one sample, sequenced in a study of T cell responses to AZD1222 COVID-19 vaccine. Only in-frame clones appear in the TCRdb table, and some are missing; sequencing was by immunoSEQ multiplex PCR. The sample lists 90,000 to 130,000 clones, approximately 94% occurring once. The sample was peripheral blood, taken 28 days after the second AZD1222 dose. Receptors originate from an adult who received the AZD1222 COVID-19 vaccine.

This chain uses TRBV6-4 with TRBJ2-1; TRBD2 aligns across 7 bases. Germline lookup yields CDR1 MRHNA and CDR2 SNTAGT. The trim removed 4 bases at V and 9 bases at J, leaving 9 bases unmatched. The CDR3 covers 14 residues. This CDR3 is CASSGRTSGAEQFF. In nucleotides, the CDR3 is TGTGCCAGCAGTGGCAGGACGAGCGGGGCTGAGCAGTTCTTC.

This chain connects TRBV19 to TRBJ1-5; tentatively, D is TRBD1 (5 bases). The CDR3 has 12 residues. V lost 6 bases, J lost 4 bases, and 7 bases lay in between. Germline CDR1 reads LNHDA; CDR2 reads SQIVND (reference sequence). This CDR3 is CASSSGNQPQHF. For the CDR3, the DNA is TGTGCCAGTAGCTCAGGGAATCAGCCCCAGCATTTT.

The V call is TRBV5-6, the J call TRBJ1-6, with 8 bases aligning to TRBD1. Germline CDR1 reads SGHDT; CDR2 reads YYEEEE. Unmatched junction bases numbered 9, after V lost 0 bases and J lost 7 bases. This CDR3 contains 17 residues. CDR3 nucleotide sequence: TGTGCCAGCAGCTTGGGCAGGGGGCGCGGGTCCAATTCACCCCTCCACTTT. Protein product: CASSLGRGRGSNSPLHF.

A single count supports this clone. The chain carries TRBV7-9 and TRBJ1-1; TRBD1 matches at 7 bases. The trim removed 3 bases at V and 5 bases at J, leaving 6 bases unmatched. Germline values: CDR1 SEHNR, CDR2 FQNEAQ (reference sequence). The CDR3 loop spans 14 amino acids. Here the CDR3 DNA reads TGTGCCAGCAGCTTGCTTCAGGGGGGGACTGAAGCTTTCTTT. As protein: CASSLLQGGTEAFF.

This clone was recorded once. CDR3 loop: CASSQDRGEAFF. CDR3 sequence (DNA): TGTGCCAGCAGCCAAGATCGGGGTGAAGCTTTCTTT. The V and J genes are TRBV4-2 and TRBJ1-1, with D uncertain. CDR3 length: 12 residues. The V and J ends lost 0 bases and 7 bases respectively, with 6 bases between them. Germline CDR1 reads LGHNA; CDR2 reads YNFKEQ.

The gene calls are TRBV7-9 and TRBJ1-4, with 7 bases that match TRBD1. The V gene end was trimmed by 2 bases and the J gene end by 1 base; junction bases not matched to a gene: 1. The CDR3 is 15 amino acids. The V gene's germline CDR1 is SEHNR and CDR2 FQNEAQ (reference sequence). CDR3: CASSLNRGTNEKLFF. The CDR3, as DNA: TGTGCCAGCAGCTTAAACAGGGGAACTAATGAAAAACTGTTTTTT.

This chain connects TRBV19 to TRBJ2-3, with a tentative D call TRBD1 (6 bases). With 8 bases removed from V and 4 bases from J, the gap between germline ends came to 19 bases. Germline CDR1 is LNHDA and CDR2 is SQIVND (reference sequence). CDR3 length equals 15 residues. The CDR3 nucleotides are TGTGCCAGTTCGATGGGGCAGGGGTCGGCAGATACGCAGTATTTT. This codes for CASSMGQGSADTQYF.

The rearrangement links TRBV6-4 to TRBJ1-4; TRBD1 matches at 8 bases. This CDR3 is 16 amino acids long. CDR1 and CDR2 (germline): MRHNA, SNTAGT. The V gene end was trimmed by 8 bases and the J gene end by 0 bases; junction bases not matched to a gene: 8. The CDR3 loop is CASPDRAVATNEKLFF. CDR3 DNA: TGTGCCAGCCCGGACAGGGCGGTTGCAACTAATGAAAAACTGTTTTTT.

CDR3: CASSLEPGPITDTQYF. The CDR3 bases are TGTGCCAGCAGCTTAGAACCGGGACCCATCACAGATACGCAGTATTTT. The chain has TRBV7-8 and TRBJ2-3; D tentatively fits TRBD1 or TRBD2 (5 bases each). CDR3 length equals 16 residues. The V and J ends lost 1 base and 2 bases respectively, with 13 bases between them. Germline CDR1 is SGHVS and CDR2 is FQNEAQ.

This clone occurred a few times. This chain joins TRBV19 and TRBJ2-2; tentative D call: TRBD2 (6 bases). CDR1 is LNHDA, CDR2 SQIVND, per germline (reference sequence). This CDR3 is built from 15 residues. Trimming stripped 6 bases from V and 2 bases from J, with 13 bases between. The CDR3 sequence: CASRGGRANTGELFF. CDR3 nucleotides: TGTGCCAGTAGGGGAGGACGGGCAAACACCGGGGAGCTGTTTTTT.

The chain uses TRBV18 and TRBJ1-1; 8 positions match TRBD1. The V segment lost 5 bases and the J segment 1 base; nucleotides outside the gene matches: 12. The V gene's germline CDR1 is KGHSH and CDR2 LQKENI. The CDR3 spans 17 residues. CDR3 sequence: CASSGFGTGTGNTEAFF. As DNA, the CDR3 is TGTGCCAGCTCAGGGTTCGGAACCGGGACAGGGAACACTGAAGCTTTCTTT.

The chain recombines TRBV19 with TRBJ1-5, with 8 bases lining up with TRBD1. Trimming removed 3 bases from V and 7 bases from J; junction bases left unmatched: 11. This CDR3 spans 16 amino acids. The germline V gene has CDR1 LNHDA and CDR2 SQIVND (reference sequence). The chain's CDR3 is CASSISFGQGIQPQHF. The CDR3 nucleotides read TGTGCCAGTAGTATTTCCTTTGGACAGGGAATCCAGCCCCAGCATTTT.

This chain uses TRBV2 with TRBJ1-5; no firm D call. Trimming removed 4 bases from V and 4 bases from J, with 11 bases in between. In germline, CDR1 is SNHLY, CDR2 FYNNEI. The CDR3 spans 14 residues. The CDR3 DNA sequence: TGTGCCAGCAGTGTAAGGGTTGGAAATCAGCCCCAGCATTTT. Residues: CASSVRVGNQPQHF. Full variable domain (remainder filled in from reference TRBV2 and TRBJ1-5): EPEVTQTPSHQVTQMGQEVILRCVPISNHLYFYWYRQILGQKVEFLVSFYNNEISEKSEIFDDQFSVERPDGSNFTLKIRSTKLEDSAMYFCASSVRVGNQPQHFGDGTRLSIL.

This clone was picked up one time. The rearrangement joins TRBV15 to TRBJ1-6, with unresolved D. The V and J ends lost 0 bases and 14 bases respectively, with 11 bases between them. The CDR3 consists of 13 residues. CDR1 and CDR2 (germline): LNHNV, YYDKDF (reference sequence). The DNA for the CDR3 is TGTGCCACCAGCAGAGATCCCGGTGGGACCCTCCACTTT. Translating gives CATSRDPGGTLHF.

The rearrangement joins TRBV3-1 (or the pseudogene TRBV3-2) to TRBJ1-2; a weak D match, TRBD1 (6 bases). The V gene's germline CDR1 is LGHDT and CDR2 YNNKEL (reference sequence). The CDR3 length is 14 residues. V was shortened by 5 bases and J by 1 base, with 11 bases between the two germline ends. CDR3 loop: CASSGQTSNYGYTF. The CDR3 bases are TGTGCCAGCAGCGGACAGACTAGTAACTATGGCTACACCTTC.

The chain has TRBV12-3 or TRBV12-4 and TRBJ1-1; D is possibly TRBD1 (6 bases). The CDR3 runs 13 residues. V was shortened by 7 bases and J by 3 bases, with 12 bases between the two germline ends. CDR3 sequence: CASTWTEHTEAFF. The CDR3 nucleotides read TGTGCCAGCACCTGGACAGAACACACTGAAGCTTTCTTT.

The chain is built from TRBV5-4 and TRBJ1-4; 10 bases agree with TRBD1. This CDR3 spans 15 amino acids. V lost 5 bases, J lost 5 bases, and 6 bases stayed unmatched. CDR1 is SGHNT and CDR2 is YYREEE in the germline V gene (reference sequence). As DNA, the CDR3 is TGTGCCAGCAGACCCGGGACAGGGGAAAATGAAAAACTGTTTTTT. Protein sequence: CASRPGTGENEKLFF. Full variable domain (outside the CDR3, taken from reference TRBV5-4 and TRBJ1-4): ETGVTQSPTHLIKTRGQQVTLRCSSQSGHNTVSWYQQALGQGPQFIFQYYREEENGRGNFPPRFSGLQFPNYSSELNVNALELDDSALYLCASRPGTGENEKLFFGSGTQLSVL.

CDR3 loop: CASSLAHWNEQFF. Here the CDR3 DNA reads TGTGCCAGCAGCTTAGCGCACTGGAATGAGCAGTTCTTC. The V and J genes are TRBV7-9 and TRBJ2-1; D call uncertain. The V and J ends lost 0 bases and 7 bases respectively, with 7 bases between them. The CDR3 length is 13 residues. Germline CDR1 SEHNR, CDR2 FQNEAQ (reference sequence). Using reference TRBV7-9 and TRBJ2-1 for the parts outside the CDR3, the full variable domain is DTGVSQNPRHKITKRGQNVTFRCDPISEHNRLYWYRQTLGQGPEFLTYFQNEAQLEKSRLLSDRFSAERPKGSFSTLEIQRTEQGDSAMYLCASSLAHWNEQFFGPGTRLTVL.

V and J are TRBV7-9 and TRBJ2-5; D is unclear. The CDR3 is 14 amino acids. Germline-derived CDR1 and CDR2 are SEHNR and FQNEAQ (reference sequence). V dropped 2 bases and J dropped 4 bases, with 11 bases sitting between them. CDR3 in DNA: TGTGCCAGCAGCTTACCGGAGCACCTAGAGACCCAGTACTTC. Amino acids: CASSLPEHLETQYF.

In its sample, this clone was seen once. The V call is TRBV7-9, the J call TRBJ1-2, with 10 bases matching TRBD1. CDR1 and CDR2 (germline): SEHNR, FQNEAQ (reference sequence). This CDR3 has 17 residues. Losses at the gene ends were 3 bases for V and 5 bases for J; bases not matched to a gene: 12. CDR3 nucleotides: TGTGCCAGCAGCTTTAAGCCTCGGACAGGGGGTGTTTATGGCTACACCTTC. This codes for CASSFKPRTGGVYGYTF. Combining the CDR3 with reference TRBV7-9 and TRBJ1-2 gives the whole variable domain DTGVSQNPRHKITKRGQNVTFRCDPISEHNRLYWYRQTLGQGPEFLTYFQNEAQLEKSRLLSDRFSAERPKGSFSTLEIQRTEQGDSAMYLCASSFKPRTGGVYGYTFGSGTRLTVV.

CDR3 in amino acids: CSVVRTPSTDTQYF. The CDR3, as DNA: TGCAGCGTTGTTCGTACGCCTAGCACAGATACGCAGTATTTT. V is TRBV29-1 and J is TRBJ2-3, with no clear D. V was cut by 4 bases and J by 0 bases, with 11 bases left in between. The CDR3 extends over 14 amino acids. Germline V gene lookup returns CDR1 SQVTM and CDR2 ANQGSEA.

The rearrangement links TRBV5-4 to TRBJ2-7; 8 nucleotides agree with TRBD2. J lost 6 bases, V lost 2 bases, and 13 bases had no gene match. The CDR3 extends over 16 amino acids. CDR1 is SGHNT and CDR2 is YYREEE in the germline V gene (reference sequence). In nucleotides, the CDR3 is TGTGCCAGCAGCTTCGGGTTGCCAGCGGGAGTTCGCGAGCAGTACTTC. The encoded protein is CASSFGLPAGVREQYF.

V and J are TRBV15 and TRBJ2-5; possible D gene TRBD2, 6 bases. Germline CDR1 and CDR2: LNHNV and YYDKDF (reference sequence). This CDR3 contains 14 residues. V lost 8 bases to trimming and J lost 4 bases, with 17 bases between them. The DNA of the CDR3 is TGTGCCACCGACCAGGGTAGCGGTGGAGAGACCCAGTACTTC. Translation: CATDQGSGGETQYF.

The CDR3 is CASSSSVVTYNEQFF. The CDR3 region has the DNA TGTGCCAGCAGCTCGTCGGTGGTGACCTACAATGAGCAGTTCTTC. This chain links TRBV11-2 with TRBJ2-1, with D hard to call. Germline assignment: CDR1 SGHAT and CDR2 FQNNGV. The CDR3 has 15 amino acids. The ends were cut back, 4 bases at V and 2 bases at J, with 12 bases in the middle.

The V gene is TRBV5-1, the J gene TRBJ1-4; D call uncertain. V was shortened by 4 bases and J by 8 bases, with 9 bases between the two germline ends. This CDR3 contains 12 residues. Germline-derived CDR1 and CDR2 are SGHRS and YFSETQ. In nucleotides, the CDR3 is TGCGCCAGCAGCCCGGGTAGGGAAAAACTGTTTTTT. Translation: CASSPGREKLFF.

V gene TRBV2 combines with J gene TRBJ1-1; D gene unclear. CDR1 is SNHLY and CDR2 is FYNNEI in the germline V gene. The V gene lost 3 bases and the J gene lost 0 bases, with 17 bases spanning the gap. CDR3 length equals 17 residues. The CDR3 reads CASSDAGLGSMNTEAFF. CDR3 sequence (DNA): TGTGCCAGCAGTGATGCGGGTTTGGGATCCATGAACACTGAAGCTTTCTTT. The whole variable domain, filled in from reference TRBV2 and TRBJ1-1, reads EPEVTQTPSHQVTQMGQEVILRCVPISNHLYFYWYRQILGQKVEFLVSFYNNEISEKSEIFDDQFSVERPDGSNFTLKIRSTKLEDSAMYFCASSDAGLGSMNTEAFFGQGTRLTVV.

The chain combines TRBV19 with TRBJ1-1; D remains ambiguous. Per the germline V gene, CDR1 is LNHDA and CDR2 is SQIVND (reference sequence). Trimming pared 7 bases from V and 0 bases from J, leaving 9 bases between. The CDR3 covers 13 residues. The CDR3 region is CASNKVMNTEAFF. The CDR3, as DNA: TGTGCCAGTAACAAAGTGATGAACACTGAAGCTTTCTTT.

This chain's CDR3 is CASSPRVTGELFF. The CDR3 region has the DNA TGTGCCAGCAGTCCTCGGGTGACCGGGGAGCTGTTTTTT. The J gene is TRBJ2-2, the V gene TRBV14; no clear D. This CDR3 has 13 residues. The germline gives CDR1 SGHDN, CDR2 FVKESK. Trimming took 6 bases from V and 5 from J, leaving 10 bases between them. Combining the CDR3 with reference TRBV14 and TRBJ2-2 gives the whole variable domain EAGVTQFPSHSVIEKGQTVTLRCDPISGHDNLYWYRRVMGKEIKFLLHFVKESKQDESGMPNNRFLAERTGGTYSTLKVQPAELEDSGVYFCASSPRVTGELFFGEGSRLTVL.

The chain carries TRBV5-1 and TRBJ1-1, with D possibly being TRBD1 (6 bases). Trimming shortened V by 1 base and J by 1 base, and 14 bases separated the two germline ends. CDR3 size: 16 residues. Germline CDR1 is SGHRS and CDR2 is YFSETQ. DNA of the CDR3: TGCGCCAGCAGCTTGTTGCCAGGGGTTAGGAACACTGAAGCTTTCTTT. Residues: CASSLLPGVRNTEAFF.